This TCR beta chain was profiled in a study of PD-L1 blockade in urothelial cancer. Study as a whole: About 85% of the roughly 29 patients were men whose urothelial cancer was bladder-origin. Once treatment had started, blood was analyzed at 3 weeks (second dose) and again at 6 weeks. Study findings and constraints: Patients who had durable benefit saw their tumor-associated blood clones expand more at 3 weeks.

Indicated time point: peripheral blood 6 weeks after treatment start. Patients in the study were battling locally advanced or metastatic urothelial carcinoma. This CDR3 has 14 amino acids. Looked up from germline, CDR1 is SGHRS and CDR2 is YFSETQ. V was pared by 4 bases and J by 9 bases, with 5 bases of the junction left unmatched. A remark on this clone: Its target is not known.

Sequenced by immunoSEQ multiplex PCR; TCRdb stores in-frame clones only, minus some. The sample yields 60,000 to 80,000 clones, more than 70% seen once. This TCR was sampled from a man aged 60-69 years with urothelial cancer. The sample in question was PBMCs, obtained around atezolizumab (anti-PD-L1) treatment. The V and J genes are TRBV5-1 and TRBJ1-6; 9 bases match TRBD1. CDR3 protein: CASSPGTGRSPLHF. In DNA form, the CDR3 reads TGCGCCAGCAGCCCCGGGACAGGGCGTTCACCCCTCCACTTT.